These 18 T cell receptor beta chains came from one sample sequenced in a study of T cell changes during pregnancy in multiple sclerosis. The method was immunoSEQ multiplex PCR; TCRdb's version includes in-frame clones alone and lacks a portion of them. Of fewer than 90,000 clones listed, roughly 93% were seen once; the top ten hold under 0.85%. The starting material was peripheral blood, obtained in the third trimester of pregnancy. The receptors come from a female donor with multiple sclerosis, enrolled in a pregnancy study.

This clone was observed a handful of times. The genes are TRBV6-5 and TRBJ1-1, with D possibly TRBD1 on 5 matching bases. This CDR3 comprises 13 residues. The germline V gene has CDR1 MNHEY and CDR2 SVGAGI. Trimming removed 6 bases at V and 1 base at J, with 9 bases between. In DNA, the CDR3 is TGTGCCAGCAGAAACAGGTGGAACACTGAAGCTTTCTTT. This translates into CASRNRWNTEAFF.

The rearrangement joins TRBV6-6 to TRBJ2-1, with 7 bases aligning to TRBD2. V was clipped by 8 bases and J by 4 bases; unmatched bases: 5. CDR3 length: 13 residues. The germline CDR1 and CDR2 sequences are MNHNY and SVGAGI (reference sequence). CDR3 sequence reads: CASQAGDYNEQFF. The CDR3, as DNA: TGTGCCAGCCAGGCGGGGGATTACAATGAGCAGTTCTTC.

The chain combines TRBV15 with TRBJ2-3, with unresolved D. This CDR3 is built from 18 residues. Trimming took off 0 bases at V and 0 bases at J, with 16 bases between the two ends. The germline gives CDR1 LNHNV, CDR2 YYDKDF (reference sequence). The CDR3 protein is CATSRESKSRLSTDTQYF. The CDR3 nucleotides are TGTGCCACCAGCAGAGAGTCGAAAAGTAGATTAAGCACAGATACGCAGTATTTT.

The CDR3 DNA reads TGTGCCAGTAGTTCAGACAGGGCGAACACCGGGGAGCTGTTTTTT. Translation: CASSSDRANTGELFF. The gene calls are TRBV19 and TRBJ2-2, with 7 bases fitting TRBD1. After removal of 5 bases from V and 0 bases from J, the junction contained 3 bases not matched to a gene. In germline, CDR1 is LNHDA, CDR2 SQIVND (reference sequence). The CDR3 runs to 15 residues.

The chain carries TRBV9 and TRBJ2-2, with a possible D match to TRBD1 (6 bases). The CDR3 contains 13 residues. V gave up 4 bases and J gave up 5 bases, with 9 bases separating them. Germline lookup yields CDR1 SGDLS and CDR2 YYNGEE. The CDR3 DNA is TGTGCCAGCAGCCCCACAGGGACCGGGGAGCTGTTTTTT. Amino acids: CASSPTGTGELFF.

The chain has TRBV6-1 and TRBJ1-6; 7 nucleotides agree with TRBD1. Germline V lookup: CDR1 MNHNS, CDR2 SASEGT. The V and J ends lost 1 base and 7 bases, in that order; junction bases with no gene match: 7. The CDR3 totals 16 residues. CDR3 DNA: TGTGCCAGCAGTGAAGACGGGCAGGGGGGAAATTCACCCCTCCACTTT. Protein: CASSEDGQGGNSPLHF.

The chain couples TRBV19 to TRBJ1-1; 8 positions match TRBD1. V was clipped by 0 bases and J by 1 base; unmatched bases: 7. From germline, CDR1 is LNHDA and CDR2 SQIVND (reference sequence). The CDR3 extends over 17 amino acids. Here the CDR3 reads CASSIDPRQGTNTEAFF. CDR3 sequence (DNA): TGTGCCAGTAGTATAGATCCCCGACAGGGGACGAACACTGAAGCTTTCTTT.

The CDR3 sequence is CASSPRISTGAYEQYF. The CDR3 DNA sequence: TGTGCCAGCTCACCACGGATCAGTACGGGGGCCTACGAGCAGTACTTC. The V and J genes are TRBV18 and TRBJ2-7, with D tentatively TRBD2 (6 bases). Germline V gene sequence: CDR1 KGHSH, CDR2 LQKENI. V lost 1 base and J 2 bases, leaving 15 bases between the germline ends. The CDR3 covers 16 residues. Combining the CDR3 with reference TRBV18 and TRBJ2-7 gives the whole variable domain NAGVMQNPRHLVRRRGQEARLRCSPMKGHSHVYWYRQLPEEGLKFMVYLQKENIIDESGMPKERFSAEFPKEGPSILRIQQVVRGDSAAYFCASSPRISTGAYEQYFGPGTRLTVT.

This rearrangement joins TRBV29-1 to TRBJ2-3; the match to TRBD2 covers 7 bases. The CDR3 consists of 12 residues. CDR1 is SQVTM and CDR2 is ANQGSEA in the germline V gene. Trimming cost V 6 bases and J 4 bases; bases outside gene matches: 4. CDR3 loop: CSVRTRPDTQYF. The DNA of the CDR3 is TGCAGCGTCCGGACTAGGCCAGATACGCAGTATTTT.

In its sample, this clone was seen a few times. The V call is TRBV2, the J call TRBJ2-7; 7 bases are shared with TRBD1. J was trimmed by 4 bases and V by 4 bases; bases with no gene match: 4. The CDR3 length is 13 residues. The germline gives CDR1 SNHLY, CDR2 FYNNEI. In DNA, the CDR3 is TGTGCCAGCAGTGTAGGGGGCGGGTACGAGCAGTACTTC. Residues: CASSVGGGYEQYF. The full variable domain, in which reference TRBV2 and TRBJ2-7 provide the parts outside the CDR3, is EPEVTQTPSHQVTQMGQEVILRCVPISNHLYFYWYRQILGQKVEFLVSFYNNEISEKSEIFDDQFSVERPDGSNFTLKIRSTKLEDSAMYFCASSVGGGYEQYFGPGTRLTVT.

V is TRBV4-2 and J is TRBJ2-5, with D possibly TRBD1 on 7 matching bases. Germline V lookup: CDR1 LGHNA, CDR2 YNFKEQ. This CDR3 is built from 16 residues. Trimming took 0 bases from V and 5 from J, leaving 16 bases between them. The chain's CDR3 is CASSQDFTGEEETQYF. Written as DNA, the CDR3 is TGTGCCAGCAGCCAAGATTTCACAGGGGAGGAGGAGACCCAGTACTTC.

The rearrangement joins TRBV11-2 to TRBJ1-2, with 9 bases lining up with TRBD1. The CDR3 loop spans 17 amino acids. The germline V gene encodes CDR1 SGHAT and CDR2 FQNNGV. V lost 4 bases and J lost 8; bases outside the gene matches: 17. As DNA, the CDR3 is TGTGCCAGCAGCTATTTTAAACCATTACAGGGGGCGCAAGGCTACACCTTC. Its translation: CASSYFKPLQGAQGYTF.

V and J are TRBV19 and TRBJ2-7, with D possibly being TRBD2 (7 bases). V lost 5 bases, J lost 4 bases, and 21 bases lay in between. CDR3 size: 16 residues. CDR1 is LNHDA and CDR2 is SQIVND in the germline V gene (reference sequence). The CDR3 DNA sequence: TGTGCCAGTAGTGACCCGAACGGAGGGAGGGGGTACGAGCAGTACTTC. The encoded protein is CASSDPNGGRGYEQYF.

DNA for the CDR3: TGTGCCAGCAGCTTAGCGCTAGGACAGCCCCAAGAGACCCAGTACTTC. Amino acids: CASSLALGQPQETQYF. This chain uses TRBV7-7 with TRBJ2-5, with D maybe TRBD1 (6 bases). Trimming removed 0 bases from V and 1 base from J, with 12 bases in between. The CDR3 length is 16 residues. Germline-derived CDR1 and CDR2 are SSHAT and FNYEAQ (reference sequence). Looking up the rest from reference TRBV7-7 and TRBJ2-5 gives the full variable domain: GAGVSQSPRYKVTKRGQDVTLRCDPISSHATLYWYQQALGQGPEFLTYFNYEAQPDKSGLPSDRFSAERPEGSISTLTIQRTEQRDSAMYRCASSLALGQPQETQYFGPGTRLLVL.

This chain links TRBV5-1 with TRBJ2-3, with D hard to call. The CDR3 covers 13 residues. Trimming took off 4 bases at V and 0 bases at J, with 6 bases between the two ends. Germline CDR1 is SGHRS and CDR2 is YFSETQ. The CDR3 spells CASSPTSTDTQYF. The CDR3 nucleotides read TGCGCCAGCAGCCCTACTAGCACAGATACGCAGTATTTT.

This clone appeared a single time. The CDR3 DNA reads TGTGCCTGGAGTGATAAAGGACAGCGTCAGCCCCAGCATTTT. Its translation: CAWSDKGQRQPQHF. This chain links TRBV30 with TRBJ1-5; TRBD1 is a possible D gene (6 bases). V was clipped by 1 base and J by 6 bases, with 13 bases between them. The V gene's germline CDR1 is GTSNPN and CDR2 SVGIG (reference sequence). This CDR3 region has 14 residues. Full variable domain (missing parts from reference TRBV30 and TRBJ1-5): SQTIHQWPATLVQPVGSPLSLECTVEGTSNPNLYWYRQAAGRGLQLLFYSVGIGQISSEVPQNLSASRPQDRQFILSSKKLLLSDSGFYLCAWSDKGQRQPQHFGDGTRLSIL.

V usage is TRBV18 and J usage is TRBJ2-5, with TRBD1 as a possible D gene (6 bases). Trimming stripped 3 bases from V and 0 bases from J, with 17 bases between. The CDR3 has 17 residues. Per germline, CDR1 KGHSH and CDR2 LQKENI. CDR3 loop: CASSPRTAWWDQETQYF. For the CDR3, the DNA is TGTGCCAGCTCACCTCGGACAGCCTGGTGGGACCAAGAGACCCAGTACTTC.

The J gene is TRBJ2-1, the V gene TRBV21-1; whether TRBD2, the table's D call, matches the DNA was not checked. TRBV21-1 is described as a pseudogene. This CDR3 has 17 residues. CDR3 sequence reads: CASRCVGGLAGGNEQFF. The CDR3 DNA reads as TGTGCCAGCAGATGCGTGGGGGGACTAGCGGGAGGTAATGAGCAGTTCTTC.